The TCR beta chain described here comes from a study of blood T cell repertoires in COVID-19 (dated by TCRdb to between 2020 and 2021). About the full investigation: Collaborator samples came from the United States, Italy and Spain and covered acute and convalescent phases of COVID-19. The prospective study material was composed of cDNA or gDNA derived from T cells, B-cell-depleted T cells, or PBMCs. The dataset comprised deeply sampled blood TCRbeta repertoires from subjects exposed to, actively infected with, or recovered from COVID-19. The repertoires were released in a freely available public database meant as a resource for research on the immune response to SARS-CoV-2. The samples were drawn from two sources: the first 160 participants of the ongoing ImmuneRACE study, and some 1,300 subjects contributed by 6 global collaborators. Sample metadata almost always included a de-identified subject ID, COVID-19 status, age in years and sex. Where available, HLA class I and class II types were obtained from metadata supplied by the sample provider rather than from assay-based typing.

TCRbeta CDR3 regions were amplified from genomic DNA using the immunoSEQ Assay, a bias-controlled multiplex PCR. Under the source paper's analysis protocol: The number of nucleated cells in each sample was estimated by amplification of reference gene primers within the assay. Sequence reads were collapsed and filtered to measure the absolute abundance of every unique TCRbeta CDR3 rearrangement. For each sample, productive Simpson clonality was calculated by taking the square root of Simpson's diversity index across productive rearrangements. The table comes from immuneACCESS by way of TCRdb, which keeps in-frame sequences with V and J called. Part of the clones is missing from these tables; in studies checked, under half for an unresolved V gene and the rest for unknown reasons. The V and J calls and clone size are taken from that table; D and trimming were inferred from the DNA. The sample has about 41,000 clones on record, about 85% of them singletons. The ten largest clones take up 4.3% of the sample.

Reading from cysteine to phenylalanine, the CDR3 counts 15 amino acids. The read is trimmed to its CDR3 DNA, 45 bases read in frame from base 1. V and J lose 0 bases and 1 base, and a span of 8 bases separates them. The germline V gene gives CDR1 as SGHRS and CDR2 as YFSETQ. Whole blood was collected in K2EDTA tubes by collaborating institutions according to the institutions' own protocols. For TCRbeta analysis, collaborator samples were shipped as frozen whole blood, as isolated PBMCs, or as DNA extracted from either sample type. As concerns this clone: Its specific antigen is unknown. No quality values exist for individual bases; no much larger clone is one base distant. Other DNA sequences in this sample translate to the same CDR3.

The investigation overall reported the following: How much clinical and demographic metadata was included differed by source and by participant, and the metadata was provided uncurated.

The sample taken for sequencing was peripheral blood. The source of this sequence is a man aged 60-69 years with acute or convalescent COVID-19. The chain is made from TRBV5-1 and TRBJ1-5; tentative D gene TRBD1, with 5 bases matching. CDR3 region: CASSLAGGSNQPQHF. The bases read TGCGCCAGCAGCTTGGCCGGGGGAAGCAATCAGCCCCAGCATTTT.